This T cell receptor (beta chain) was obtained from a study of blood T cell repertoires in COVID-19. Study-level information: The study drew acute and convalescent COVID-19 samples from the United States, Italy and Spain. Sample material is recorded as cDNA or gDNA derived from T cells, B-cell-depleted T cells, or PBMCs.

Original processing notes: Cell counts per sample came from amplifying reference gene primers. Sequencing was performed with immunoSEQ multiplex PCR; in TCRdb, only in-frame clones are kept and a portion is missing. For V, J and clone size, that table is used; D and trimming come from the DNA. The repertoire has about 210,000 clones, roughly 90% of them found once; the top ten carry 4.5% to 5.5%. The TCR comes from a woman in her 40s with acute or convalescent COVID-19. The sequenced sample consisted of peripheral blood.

CDR3 region: CASSSGPSIGDQPQHF. CDR3 in DNA: TGTGCCAGTAGTTCGGGTCCTTCCATCGGAGATCAGCCCCAGCATTTT. This rearrangement joins TRBV19 to TRBJ1-5; no definite D call. CDR1 and CDR2 from the germline V gene are LNHDA and SQIVND (reference sequence). CDR3 size: 16 residues. V lost 5 bases to trimming and J lost 5 bases, with 19 bases between them.